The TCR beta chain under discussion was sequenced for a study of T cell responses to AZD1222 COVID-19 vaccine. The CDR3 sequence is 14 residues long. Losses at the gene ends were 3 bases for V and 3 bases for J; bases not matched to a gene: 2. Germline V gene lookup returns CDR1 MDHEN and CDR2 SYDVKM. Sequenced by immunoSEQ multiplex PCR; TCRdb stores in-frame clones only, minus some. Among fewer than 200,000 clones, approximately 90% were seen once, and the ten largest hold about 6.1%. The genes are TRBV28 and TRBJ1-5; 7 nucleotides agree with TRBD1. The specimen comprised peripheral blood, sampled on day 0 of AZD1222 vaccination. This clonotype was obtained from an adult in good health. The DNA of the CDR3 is TGTGCCAGCAGTTTGACAGGGCACAATCAGCCCCAGCATTTT. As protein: CASSLTGHNQPQHF.